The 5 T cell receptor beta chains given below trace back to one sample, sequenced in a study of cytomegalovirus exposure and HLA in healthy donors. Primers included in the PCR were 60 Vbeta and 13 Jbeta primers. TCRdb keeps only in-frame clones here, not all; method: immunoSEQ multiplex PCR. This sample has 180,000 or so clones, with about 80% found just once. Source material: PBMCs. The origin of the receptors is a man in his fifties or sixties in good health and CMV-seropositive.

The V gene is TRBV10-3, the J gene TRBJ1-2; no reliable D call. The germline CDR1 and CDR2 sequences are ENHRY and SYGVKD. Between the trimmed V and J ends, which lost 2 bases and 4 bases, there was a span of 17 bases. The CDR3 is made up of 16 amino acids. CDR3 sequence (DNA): TGTGCCATCAGTGAGGGGGATCGGGGAAGAGGCTATGGCTACACCTTC. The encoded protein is CAISEGDRGRGYGYTF.

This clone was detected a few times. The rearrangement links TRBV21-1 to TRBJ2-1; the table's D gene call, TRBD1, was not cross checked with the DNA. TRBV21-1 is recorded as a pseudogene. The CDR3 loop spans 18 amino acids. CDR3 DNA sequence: TGTGCCAGCAGGAGCCCGGGACAGGGGCCTAGCTCCTACAATGAGCAGTTCTTC. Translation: CASRSPGQGPSSYNEQFF.

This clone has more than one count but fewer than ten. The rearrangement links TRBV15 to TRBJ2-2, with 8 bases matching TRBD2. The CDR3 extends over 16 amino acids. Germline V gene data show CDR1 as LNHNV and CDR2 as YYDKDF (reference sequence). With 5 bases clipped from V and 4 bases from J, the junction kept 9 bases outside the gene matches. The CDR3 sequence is CATSATGGHVTGELFF. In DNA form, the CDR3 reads TGTGCCACCAGCGCCACGGGGGGGCATGTCACCGGGGAGCTGTTTTTT.

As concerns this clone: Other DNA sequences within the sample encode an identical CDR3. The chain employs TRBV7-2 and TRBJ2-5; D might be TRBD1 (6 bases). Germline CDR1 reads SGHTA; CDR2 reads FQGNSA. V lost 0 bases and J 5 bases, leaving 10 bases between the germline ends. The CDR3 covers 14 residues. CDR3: CASSLAGAGETQYF. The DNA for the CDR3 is TGTGCCAGCAGCTTAGCGGGGGCCGGGGAGACCCAGTACTTC. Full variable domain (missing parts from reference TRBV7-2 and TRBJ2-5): GAGVSQSPSNKVTEKGKDVELRCDPISGHTALYWYRQSLGQGLEFLIYFQGNSAPDKSGLPSDRFSAERTGGSVSTLTIQRTQQEDSAVYLCASSLAGAGETQYFGPGTRLLVL.

The CDR3 loop is CASRVEGGSNYGYTF. CDR3 DNA sequence: TGTGCCAGCAGAGTAGAGGGAGGTTCTAACTATGGCTACACCTTC. The chain combines TRBV6-4 with TRBJ1-2; no reliable D call. Germline CDR1 MRHNA, CDR2 SNTAGT. This CDR3 comprises 15 residues. V lost 6 bases, J lost 0 bases, and 14 bases lay in between.